This entry lists 30 T cell receptor beta chains sequenced from one sample in a study of CD8+ T cells in alopecia areata. The treatment denotes: oral pan-JAK inhibitor, 5-10 mg twice daily. Extracted from the samples, RNA was reverse transcribed into cDNA to serve as the sequencing template. Some clones are missing from TCRdb's copy, which holds only in-frame ones; the method was immunoSEQ multiplex PCR. The sample shows some 190,000 clones, approximately 56% of them seen only once. Specimen: CD4+ T cells sorted from blood, collected at week 4, from a patient treated with tofacitinib. The receptors stem from a human donor with alopecia areata.

This clone has more than one count but fewer than ten. The gene calls are TRBV4-2 and TRBJ2-2, with D possibly TRBD2 on 6 matching bases. CDR1 is LGHNA, CDR2 YNFKEQ, per germline. The CDR3 extends over 17 amino acids. The V end was cut by 2 bases, the J end by 4 bases, with 17 bases between. The CDR3 coding sequence is TGTGCCAGCAGCCAATCTTACGGGAGCCGCCCCACCGGGGAGCTGTTTTTT. Amino acid sequence: CASSQSYGSRPTGELFF.

This sequence joins TRBV5-1 and TRBJ2-7; D unresolved. There are 12 residues in the CDR3. The V end lost 0 bases, the J end lost 4 bases, and 5 bases lay between the germline ends. Germline V gene data show CDR1 as SGHRS and CDR2 as YFSETQ. The CDR3 spells CASSLDRYEQYF. The CDR3 DNA sequence: TGCGCCAGCAGCTTGGACCGATACGAGCAGTACTTC.

About this clone itself: This clone may be a read error of a much larger clone one base away. The V gene is TRBV7-9, the J gene TRBJ2-1; D is uncertain. The CDR3 is 11 amino acids. V shed 1 base and J shed 5 bases, with 0 bases lying between them. The germline V gene has CDR1 SEHNR and CDR2 FQNEAQ (reference sequence). DNA of the CDR3: TGTGCCAGCAGCTTAGACAATGAGCAGTTCTTC. Its protein is CASSLDNEQFF.

This chain joins TRBV30 and TRBJ1-4; 8 bases match TRBD1. Germline V gives CDR1 GTSNPN, CDR2 SVGIG (reference sequence). V shed 4 bases, J shed 0 bases, and the junction held 4 bases outside the gene matches. The CDR3 runs to 15 residues. The CDR3 sequence: CAWKQQGATNEKLFF. In DNA, the CDR3 is TGTGCCTGGAAACAACAGGGGGCAACTAATGAAAAACTGTTTTTT.

The chain recombines TRBV18 with TRBJ2-1; no firm D call. The CDR3 totals 12 residues. Germline V gives CDR1 KGHSH, CDR2 LQKENI. Between the trimmed V and J ends, which lost 2 bases and 6 bases, there was a span of 5 bases. In DNA form, the CDR3 reads TGTGCCAGCTCACCAGATTCCAATGAGCAGTTCTTC. It yields the protein CASSPDSNEQFF. The full variable domain, rest sourced from reference TRBV18 and TRBJ2-1, is NAGVMQNPRHLVRRRGQEARLRCSPMKGHSHVYWYRQLPEEGLKFMVYLQKENIIDESGMPKERFSAEFPKEGPSILRIQQVVRGDSAAYFCASSPDSNEQFFGPGTRLTVL.

This sequence joins TRBV29-1 and TRBJ1-1, with D unclear. This CDR3 has 14 residues. Germline V gene lookup returns CDR1 SQVTM and CDR2 ANQGSEA. Between the trimmed V and J ends, which lost 2 bases and 0 bases, there was a span of 10 bases. The CDR3 region is CSVERSRLNTEAFF. DNA for the CDR3: TGCAGCGTTGAAAGGTCCAGGCTGAACACTGAAGCTTTCTTT.

The chain is built from TRBV6-5 and TRBJ2-1; D call uncertain. V gave up 1 base and J gave up 0 bases, with 10 bases separating them. The germline CDR1 and CDR2 sequences are MNHEY and SVGAGI. This CDR3 comprises 16 residues. Here the CDR3 DNA reads TGTGCCAGCAGTTACTATCCAGGCCGCTCCTACAATGAGCAGTTCTTC. Protein product: CASSYYPGRSYNEQFF.

The chain uses TRBV30 and TRBJ2-1; 9 bases fit TRBD2. Germline trimming cut 5 bases from V and 5 bases from J; bases unmatched to any gene: 7. The CDR3 contains 14 residues. CDR1 GTSNPN and CDR2 SVGIG come from the germline V gene (reference sequence). The CDR3 nucleotides are TGTGCCTGGTCGACTAGCGGAACTAACAATGAGCAGTTCTTC. Residues: CAWSTSGTNNEQFF.

This clone was detected only a few times. The chain uses TRBV6-5 and TRBJ2-4; D gene uncertain. Germline V CDR1 and CDR2: MNHEY, SVGAGI. The CDR3 runs 15 residues. Trimming stripped 6 bases from V and 1 base from J, with 13 bases between. In DNA form, the CDR3 reads TGTGCCAGCAGATCTGAAGGTGGGGCCAAAAACATTCAGTACTTC. This gives the protein CASRSEGGAKNIQYF.

This chain uses TRBV11-2 with TRBJ1-2; TRBD1 matches 8 bases. The V gene end was trimmed by 6 bases and the J gene end by 4 bases; junction bases not matched to a gene: 7. CDR3 length equals 14 residues. Germline CDR1 reads SGHAT; CDR2 reads FQNNGV. CDR3 DNA sequence: TGTGCCAGCAGTCCCGACAGGGGTGCCTATGGCTACACCTTC. Translation: CASSPDRGAYGYTF.

This chain connects TRBV5-4 to TRBJ2-5; 7 bases map to TRBD2. Germline loops: CDR1 SGHNT, CDR2 YYREEE (reference sequence). The trim removed 3 bases at V and 4 bases at J, leaving 3 bases unmatched. The CDR3 is 13 residues long. CDR3 sequence (DNA): TGTGCCAGCAGCTCCGGGGGGACAGAGACCCAGTACTTC. Protein sequence: CASSSGGTETQYF.

The chain is built from TRBV5-1 and TRBJ2-2, with D hard to call. Deletions cut 3 bases from V and 1 base from J, with 10 bases between. Germline-derived CDR1 and CDR2 are SGHRS and YFSETQ. This CDR3 is built from 15 residues. CDR3 sequence reads: CASSSTPGNTGELFF. In DNA, the CDR3 is TGCGCCAGCAGCTCTACACCCGGGAACACCGGGGAGCTGTTTTTT.

This clone has just one count. The chain joins TRBV30 to TRBJ2-4; 11 nucleotides line up with TRBD2. Germline V CDR1 and CDR2: GTSNPN, SVGIG (reference sequence). The J segment lost 9 bases and the V segment lost 8 bases, leaving 3 bases of the junction unmatched. There are 11 residues in the CDR3. Written as DNA, the CDR3 is TGTGCCGGTAGCGGGAGGGGCATTCAGTACTTC. It translates to CAGSGRGIQYF.

The chain combines TRBV29-1 with TRBJ2-1; TRBD2 matches at 8 bases. Germline values: CDR1 SQVTM, CDR2 ANQGSEA. J was trimmed by 9 bases and V by 4 bases; bases with no gene match: 2. CDR3 length equals 11 residues. For the CDR3, the DNA is TGCAGCGTTGGGACTAGCACTGAGCAGTTCTTC. Translation: CSVGTSTEQFF.

This clone was counted a few times. This chain connects TRBV11-1 to TRBJ1-1; TRBD1 matches at 7 bases. The germline V gene has CDR1 SGHAT and CDR2 FQDESV (reference sequence). The length of the CDR3 is 13 residues. Trimming took 4 bases from V and 5 from J; bases not matched to a gene: 4. CDR3 in amino acids: CASSSQGVTEAFF. The CDR3, as DNA: TGTGCCAGCAGCTCGCAGGGGGTTACTGAAGCTTTCTTT.

The V call is TRBV30, the J call TRBJ2-7, with 7 bases identical to TRBD2. CDR3 size: 16 residues. The trim removed 1 base at V and 3 bases at J, leaving 12 bases unmatched. The V gene's germline CDR1 is GTSNPN and CDR2 SVGIG (reference sequence). The CDR3 reads CAWSAGEGRSFYEQYF. The DNA of the CDR3 is TGTGCCTGGAGTGCCGGGGAGGGTCGTAGTTTCTACGAGCAGTACTTC.

The chain carries TRBV9 and TRBJ1-1; no clear D. This CDR3 contains 15 residues. Deletions cut 0 bases from V and 8 bases from J, with 17 bases between. Germline CDR1 is SGDLS and CDR2 is YYNGEE. The CDR3 here is CASSVAGDGIREAFF. CDR3 coding DNA: TGTGCCAGCAGCGTAGCGGGTGACGGAATCAGAGAAGCTTTCTTT.

This chain joins TRBV30 and TRBJ2-2, with D possibly TRBD1 on 5 matching bases. CDR3 length: 13 residues. V lost 2 bases to trimming and J lost 6 bases, with 10 bases between them. The germline CDR1 and CDR2 sequences are GTSNPN and SVGIG (reference sequence). The CDR3 DNA reads as TGTGCCTGGAGTTTGGGGCGCGCCGGGGAGCTGTTTTTT. Translating it yields CAWSLGRAGELFF.

This clone was seen a few times. The chain has TRBV28 and TRBJ2-7; D not certain. Germline V gene lookup returns CDR1 MDHEN and CDR2 SYDVKM. V was clipped by 3 bases and J by 0 bases, with 12 bases between them. This CDR3 region has 15 residues. CDR3: CASSFGSESSYEQYF. The DNA for the CDR3 is TGTGCCAGCAGTTTCGGGTCCGAAAGCTCCTACGAGCAGTACTTC.

The V gene is TRBV5-6, the J gene TRBJ1-2, with D possibly TRBD1 on 6 matching bases. CDR1 is SGHDT and CDR2 is YYEEEE in the germline V gene. CDR3 length: 16 residues. V dropped 4 bases and J dropped 4 bases, with 20 bases sitting between them. CDR3 protein: CASSTPRGGSVYGYTF. The CDR3 DNA follows: TGTGCCAGCAGCACGCCGAGGGGGGGCTCTGTCTATGGCTACACCTTC. The variable domain in full, with the rest retrieved from reference TRBV5-6 and TRBJ1-2, is DAGVTQSPTHLIKTRGQQVTLRCSPKSGHDTVSWYQQALGQGPQFIFQYYEEEERQRGNFPDRFSGHQFPNYSSELNVNALLLGDSALYLCASSTPRGGSVYGYTFGSGTRLTVV.

Turning to this clone: Different DNA sequences within this sample yield the same CDR3. For the CDR3, the DNA is TGTGCCTGGAGACCTGGGGGTAGCACAGATACGCAGTATTTT. This sequence encodes CAWRPGGSTDTQYF. V gene TRBV30 combines with J gene TRBJ2-3; perhaps D is TRBD1 or TRBD2 (5 bases each). CDR1 and CDR2 (germline): GTSNPN, SVGIG (reference sequence). The V gene lost 3 bases and the J gene lost 0 bases, with 10 bases spanning the gap. The CDR3 has 14 residues. The entire variable domain, with the rest obtained from reference TRBV30 and TRBJ2-3, is as follows: SQTIHQWPATLVQPVGSPLSLECTVEGTSNPNLYWYRQAAGRGLQLLFYSVGIGQISSEVPQNLSASRPQDRQFILSSKKLLLSDSGFYLCAWRPGGSTDTQYFGPGTRLTVL.

The V gene is TRBV7-2, the J gene TRBJ2-5, with D perhaps TRBD2 (7 bases). This CDR3 has 16 amino acids. CDR1 is SGHTA and CDR2 is FQGNSA in the germline V gene. Trimming took 6 bases from V and 0 from J, leaving 17 bases between them. CDR3 in DNA: TGTGCCAGCAGTGAGGGCGGGGGCAGGAACCAAGAGACCCAGTACTTC. Translated, it gives CASSEGGGRNQETQYF.

The chain couples TRBV7-2 to TRBJ2-5; D is perhaps TRBD1 or TRBD2 (5 bases each). The CDR3 loop spans 12 amino acids. Deletions cut 5 bases from V and 13 bases from J, with 17 bases between. The germline V gene encodes CDR1 SGHTA and CDR2 FQGNSA. This CDR3 reads CASSPRDARWYF. CDR3 nucleotide sequence: TGTGCCAGCAGCCCGAGGGACGCCCGTTGGTACTTC. The full variable domain, completed using reference TRBV7-2 and TRBJ2-5, is GAGVSQSPSNKVTEKGKDVELRCDPISGHTALYWYRQSLGQGLEFLIYFQGNSAPDKSGLPSDRFSAERTGGSVSTLTIQRTQQEDSAVYLCASSPRDARWYFGPGTRLLVL.

V is TRBV30 and J is TRBJ2-5; the match to TRBD1 covers 8 bases. The CDR3 has 14 amino acids. Germline V CDR1 and CDR2: GTSNPN, SVGIG (reference sequence). V shed 4 bases and J 4 bases; nucleotides not matched to a gene: 8. CDR3 protein: CAWKKDRASETQYF. CDR3 nucleotides: TGTGCCTGGAAGAAGGACAGGGCATCAGAGACCCAGTACTTC.

The rearrangement joins TRBV30 to TRBJ2-7; 9 nucleotides match TRBD1. The germline V gene has CDR1 GTSNPN and CDR2 SVGIG (reference sequence). The CDR3 totals 14 residues. Trimming removed 1 base from V and 4 bases from J; junction bases left unmatched: 5. CDR3 sequence (DNA): TGTGCCTGGAGTGCTTCGGACAGGGGTTACGAGCAGTACTTC. Translated: CAWSASDRGYEQYF.

The chain employs TRBV5-1 and TRBJ1-5; D perhaps matches TRBD1 (5 bases). Germline V lookup: CDR1 SGHRS, CDR2 YFSETQ. Trimming removed 3 bases from V and 4 bases from J, with 11 bases in between. The CDR3 extends over 14 amino acids. The CDR3 DNA follows: TGCGCCAGCAGCTGGGGGGATCCTAATCAGCCCCAGCATTTT. It yields the protein CASSWGDPNQPQHF.

This clone was observed a handful of times. The chain employs TRBV29-1 and TRBJ2-1; TRBD2 aligns across 7 bases. V was clipped by 8 bases and J by 6 bases; unmatched bases: 10. The germline V gene encodes CDR1 SQVTM and CDR2 ANQGSEA. CDR3 length equals 13 residues. The CDR3 bases are TGCAGCCTTGGGGAGGGGTCGCCCAATGAGCAGTTCTTC. Translation gives CSLGEGSPNEQFF.

This chain connects TRBV2 to TRBJ2-7; 13 nucleotides agree with TRBD2. This CDR3 region has 13 residues. CDR1 and CDR2 from the germline V gene are SNHLY and FYNNEI. V lost 7 bases, J lost 9 bases, and 6 bases stayed unmatched. In DNA form, the CDR3 reads TGTGCCAGCATTGCCGGGACTAGCGGGGTGCAGTACTTC. Translating it yields CASIAGTSGVQYF. Filled out from reference TRBV2 and TRBJ2-7, the complete variable domain reads EPEVTQTPSHQVTQMGQEVILRCVPISNHLYFYWYRQILGQKVEFLVSFYNNEISEKSEIFDDQFSVERPDGSNFTLKIRSTKLEDSAMYFCASIAGTSGVQYFGPGTRLTVT.

The V call is TRBV5-6, the J call TRBJ1-5, with D possibly TRBD1 on 6 matching bases. CDR1 is SGHDT, CDR2 YYEEEE, per germline. This CDR3 spans 13 amino acids. V was clipped by 0 bases and J by 8 bases, with 9 bases between them. CDR3 in amino acids: CASSLADSKPQHF. CDR3 sequence (DNA): TGTGCCAGCAGCTTGGCGGACAGCAAGCCCCAGCATTTT.

The chain joins TRBV18 to TRBJ2-7; 8 bases match TRBD1. The J segment lost 0 bases and the V segment lost 3 bases, leaving 4 bases of the junction unmatched. CDR1 KGHSH and CDR2 LQKENI come from the germline V gene. This CDR3 spans 15 amino acids. The CDR3 DNA sequence: TGTGCCAGCTCACCCGGACAGGGTTTCTCCTACGAGCAGTACTTC. Protein sequence: CASSPGQGFSYEQYF.